The rows below give T cell receptor beta chains drawn from one sample of a study of cytomegalovirus exposure and HLA in healthy donors. TCRdb's copy holds only in-frame clones and misses some; the assay was immunoSEQ multiplex PCR. The sample gives around 150,000 clones, roughly 74% of which show up once; around 8.3% is in the top ten. Sequenced material: PBMCs. These receptor sequences come from a woman aged 40 to 50 in good health and CMV-seropositive. Both conserved end residues are part of each CDR3. The D gene is left open where the match is weak. Size values are once, few and many counts, or a class for expanded clones, and some rows have none.

length	V	size	D	J	DNA	CDR3
12	TRBV19	.	.	TRBJ2-7	TGTGCCAGTAGTATTTCAGGGAACGAGCAGTACTTC	CASSISGNEQYF
20	TRBV18	once	.	TRBJ2-1	TGTGCCAGCTCACAAGGGACAAGCAAACCCGGGCGGGCCATTTTCTTTGAGCAGTTCTTC	CASSQGTSKPGRAIFFEQFF
13	TRBV19	.	TRBD1	TRBJ2-5	TGTGCCAGTAGTTCCTGGACAGGGGTGACCCAGTACTTC	CASSSWTGVTQYF
13	TRBV19	.	.	TRBJ1-2	TGTGCCAGTAGTATATCGAAATATGGCGGCTACACCTTC	CASSISKYGGYTF
14	TRBV29-1	.	TRBD1	TRBJ2-7	TGCAGCGTTTTAGGAGGGACAGGGGTTTACGAGCAGTACTTC	CSVLGGTGVYEQYF
18	TRBV5-1	.	.	TRBJ1-4	TGCGCCAGCAGCTTGGAAATCACGGGCCAGGGAGGTAATGAAAAACTGTTTTTT	CASSLEITGQGGNEKLFF
16	TRBV7-2	.	TRBD2	TRBJ2-1	TGTGCCAGCATTAGCCGGAGCGGGGCCGTTTTGGAGGAGCAGTTCTTC	CASISRSGAVLEEQFF
14	TRBV27	few	TRBD1	TRBJ1-4	TGTGCCAGCAGTCGAGGGACAGGGGGAGGAAAACTGTTTTTT	CASSRGTGGGKLFF
16	TRBV5-1	.	TRBD1	TRBJ1-3	TGCGCCAGCAGCTTGGCTGGACAGGGACTTGGAAACACCATATATTTT	CASSLAGQGLGNTIYF
19	TRBV11-3	few	TRBD2	TRBJ2-7	TGTGCCAGCAGCTTAGACGGGACTAGCGGGAATAATACGTCCTACGAGCAGTACTTC	CASSLDGTSGNNTSYEQYF
16	TRBV7-2	.	TRBD2	TRBJ2-3	TGTGCCAGCAGCTTAGTCGGCGGGAGCCCCACAGATACGCAGTATTTT	CASSLVGGSPTDTQYF
14	TRBV19	.	.	TRBJ1-2	TGTGCCAGTAGTGCGGCGGCCCCTCTCTATGGCTACACCTTC	CASSAAAPLYGYTF
12	TRBV6-6	once	TRBD1	TRBJ1-1	TGTGCCAGCAGCGGGACAGGGAGTGAAGCTTTCTTT	CASSGTGSEAFF
14	TRBV7-2	.	.	TRBJ2-7	TGTGCCAGCAGCTTCGGTGTTAGCGGCTACGAGCAGTACTTC	CASSFGVSGYEQYF
19	TRBV7-9	once	TRBD1	TRBJ1-4	TGTGCCAGCAGCTTAGGGGTAGGGGACAGGGCTTTGCTCGGTGAAAAACTGTTTTTT	CASSLGVGDRALLGEKLFF
19	TRBV5-1	.	TRBD1	TRBJ2-3	TGCGCCAGCAGCTTTGGATATCTGCGTGACAGGGGATTCACAGATACGCAGTATTTT	CASSFGYLRDRGFTDTQYF
13	TRBV2	.	TRBD2	TRBJ2-6	TGTGCCAGCAGATTAGCGGGAGCCAACGTCCTGACTTTC	CASRLAGANVLTF
13	TRBV10-3	few	.	TRBJ1-4	TGTGCCATCGGTCAGGGGACTAATGAAAAACTGTTTTTT	CAIGQGTNEKLFF
17	TRBV9	.	TRBD2	TRBJ2-6	TGTGCCAGCAGCGGAGGACTAGCGGGAGCTGGGGCCAACGTCCTGACTTTC	CASSGGLAGAGANVLTF
17	TRBV9	.	TRBD2	TRBJ2-1	TGTGCCAGCAGCGTAAGTGGGAGCGGGAGAATTTTAGGTGAGCAGTTCTTC	CASSVSGSGRILGEQFF
13	TRBV30	.	.	TRBJ1-1	TGTGCCTGGAGTGTAGGGGGTCTCAATGAAGCTTTCTTT	CAWSVGGLNEAFF
13	TRBV5-4	.	TRBD2	TRBJ2-7	TGTGCCAGCAGCTTAACGGCGGGAGATCAGCAGTACTTC	CASSLTAGDQQYF
15	TRBV7-3	.	.	TRBJ2-1	TGTGCCAGCAGCTTATACTCGGGTTCCTACAATGAGCAGTTCTTC	CASSLYSGSYNEQFF
13	TRBV28	.	.	TRBJ1-2	TGTGCCAGCAACCTACAGATTAACTATGGCTACACCTTC	CASNLQINYGYTF
16	TRBV28	few	.	TRBJ2-5	TGTGCCAGCAGTTTTGGGAGACAGGTGATAAAAGAGACCCAGTACTTC	CASSFGRQVIKETQYF
12	TRBV5-6	.	.	TRBJ2-7	TGTGCCAGCAGCGTCCTGAGGGGGGAGCAGTACTTC	CASSVLRGEQYF
16	TRBV7-9	.	TRBD1	TRBJ2-7	TGTGCCAGCAGCCGTGGGAGGACAGGGAACTCCTACGAGCAGTACTTC	CASSRGRTGNSYEQYF
14	TRBV28	.	.	TRBJ1-4	TGTGCCAGCAGTTGGGTGGCGGGTATTGAAAAACTGTTTTTT	CASSWVAGIEKLFF
14	TRBV7-2	.	.	TRBJ1-3	TGTGCCAGCAGCTCCCTTATTGCTGGAAACACCATATATTTT	CASSSLIAGNTIYF
15	TRBV7-9	few	.	TRBJ2-7	TGTGCCAGCAGCAGGGGGAACAGCCCGACCTACGAGCAGTACTTC	CASSRGNSPTYEQYF
16	TRBV7-2	.	.	TRBJ1-5	TGTGCCAGCAGCTTAAATGGCAGGGGCGTCGATCAGCCCCAGCATTTT	CASSLNGRGVDQPQHF
17	TRBV2	once	TRBD1	TRBJ2-3	TGTGCCAGCAGTGATGAGCCGGACAGGGGGCACACAGATACGCAGTATTTT	CASSDEPDRGHTDTQYF
16	TRBV19	.	.	TRBJ2-6	TGTGCCAGTAGTATGTACAGGAGCTCTGGGGCCAACGTCCTGACTTTC	CASSMYRSSGANVLTF
18	TRBV5-1	once	TRBD1	TRBJ2-1	TGCGCCAGCAGCCTACGGCGGGGACAGGGCCTTACCTACAATGAGCAGTTCTTC	CASSLRRGQGLTYNEQFF
14	TRBV18	.	.	TRBJ1-5	TGTGCCAGCTCACCACGGGAGAGCAATCAGCCCCAGCATTTT	CASSPRESNQPQHF
17	TRBV7-3	.	.	TRBJ2-2	TGTGCCAGCAGCGCCGGAGGCCCTCCAACGAACACCGGGGAGCTGTTTTTT	CASSAGGPPTNTGELFF
16	TRBV2	.	.	TRBJ2-3	TGTGCCAGCAGTGAAGCTAGCAGCCCTTCCACAGATACGCAGTATTTT	CASSEASSPSTDTQYF
15	TRBV9	.	.	TRBJ2-7	TGTGCCAGCAGCGTAGACGCTCTGCGAGGTCACGAGCAGTACTTC	CASSVDALRGHEQYF
16	TRBV5-1	.	TRBD2	TRBJ2-7	TGCGCCAGCAGCTTCCAACTCGCTAGCGGGAGGAACGAGCAGTACTTC	CASSFQLASGRNEQYF
15	TRBV30	.	TRBD1	TRBJ1-1	TGTGCCTGGAAAAGCCGGGACAGGGTCTACACTGAAGCTTTCTTT	CAWKSRDRVYTEAFF
14	TRBV6-6	once	.	TRBJ1-2	TGTGCCAGCAGTTACTTAGCGCAGAACTATGGCTACACCTTC	CASSYLAQNYGYTF
13	TRBV28	few	TRBD1	TRBJ1-2	TGTGCCAGCAGCTTAGACAGGGACATCGGCTACACCTTC	CASSLDRDIGYTF
14	TRBV7-9	.	TRBD1	TRBJ1-4	TGTGCCAGCAGTTCCGGGACAGGGATCGTAAAACTGTTTTTT	CASSSGTGIVKLFF
12	TRBV9	.	.	TRBJ2-3	TGTGCCAGCAGCTACAGTTATGGTACGCAGTATTTT	CASSYSYGTQYF
13	TRBV11-2	.	.	TRBJ2-5	TGTGCCAGCAGCGCCCAGTACCAAGAGACCCAGTACTTC	CASSAQYQETQYF
14	TRBV29-1	.	TRBD2	TRBJ2-5	TGCAGCGCTGGGGGGGGGTGGGAGTTTGGGACCCAGTACTTC	CSAGGGWEFGTQYF
16	TRBV18	.	.	TRBJ1-5	TGTGCCAGCTCACCATCTCGGTCGGCGGTAAATCAGCCCCAGCATTTT	CASSPSRSAVNQPQHF
12	TRBV30	few	TRBD1	TRBJ1-4	TGTGCCTTTACAGGGGGCGGAGAAAAACTGTTTTTT	CAFTGGGEKLFF
16	TRBV5-8	.	.	TRBJ1-5	TGTGCCAGCAGCTTGGGGGCAGCGGGGGTTGGGCAGCCCCAGCATTTT	CASSLGAAGVGQPQHF
13	TRBV9	.	.	TRBJ2-7	TGTGCCAGCAGCGCCGGGAGCGTCCACGAGCAGTACTTC	CASSAGSVHEQYF
20	TRBV4-3	once	TRBD2	TRBJ2-1	TGCGCCAGCAGCCAAGACCGTAGAGCGGGGTCTTGGTTAGGGATAAATGAGCAGTTCTTC	CASSQDRRAGSWLGINEQFF
13	TRBV30	.	TRBD1	TRBJ1-1	TGTGCCTGGAACCGGGACAGGGGCACTGAAGCTTTCTTT	CAWNRDRGTEAFF
13	TRBV28	few	TRBD1	TRBJ1-2	TGTGCCAGTCTAGACAGGGCTGACTATGGCTACACCTTC	CASLDRADYGYTF
14	TRBV10-2	once	TRBD2	TRBJ2-7	TGCGCCAGCAGTGGGTCTAGCGGGAGGTACGAGCAGTACTTC	CASSGSSGRYEQYF
14	TRBV6-5	.	.	TRBJ1-2	TGTGCCAGCAGTTACGGTGGGGGGGCGCGTGGCTACACCTTC	CASSYGGGARGYTF